A selection of T cell receptor beta chains follows, all from one sample in a study of PD-1 blockade in classical Hodgkin lymphoma. The method was immunoSEQ multiplex PCR; TCRdb's version includes in-frame clones alone and lacks a portion of them. Altogether under 95,000 clones are present, approximately 94% being singletons, with the ten largest covering 6.5% to 8%. The specimen comprised peripheral blood mononuclear cells (PBMCs), sampled at baseline. Receptor source: a human donor with classical Hodgkin lymphoma. Both conserved end residues are part of each CDR3. The order of the fields is V gene, J gene, clone size, D gene, CDR3 protein, CDR3 DNA. A D gene is named only where the DNA matches it firmly. The size field is filled for only some rows; it gives once, few, many or a size class.

>TRBV5-4|TRBJ2-1|.|TRBD2
CASSPASGRGSYNEQFF
TGTGCCAGCAGCCCCGCTAGCGGGAGGGGGTCCTACAATGAGCAGTTCTTC
>TRBV2|TRBJ1-5|.|.
CASEVAPTSRQPQHF
TGTGCCAGCGAGGTTGCGCCGACGTCAAGACAGCCCCAGCATTTT
>TRBV4-2|TRBJ2-7|.|TRBD2
CASMGGLAGVYEQYF
TGTGCCAGCATGGGCGGACTAGCGGGAGTGTACGAGCAGTACTTC
>TRBV27|TRBJ2-1|.|.
CASSPGTTNNEQFF
TGTGCCAGCAGTCCAGGGACAACCAACAATGAGCAGTTCTTC
>TRBV5-1|TRBJ1-1|.|.
CASSLQGKNTEAFF
TGCGCCAGCAGCTTGCAGGGTAAGAACACTGAAGCTTTCTTT
>TRBV5-4|TRBJ1-1|.|.
CASSSGVGTEAFF
TGTGCCAGCAGCTCAGGGGTTGGCACTGAAGCTTTCTTT
>TRBV4-2|TRBJ2-5|.|.
CASSQESGLETQYF
TGTGCCAGCAGCCAAGAGTCCGGACTAGAGACCCAGTACTTC
>TRBV4-2|TRBJ1-1|.|TRBD1
CASSQVGQGWTEAFF
TGTGCCAGCAGCCAAGTGGGACAGGGGTGGACTGAAGCTTTCTTT
>TRBV6-1|TRBJ1-4|once|TRBD1
CASSPGQGFEKLFF
TGTGCCAGCAGTCCGGGACAGGGTTTTGAAAAACTGTTTTTT
>TRBV7-9|TRBJ2-1|.|TRBD2
CASSLYSGGYYNEQFF
TGTGCCAGCAGCCTTTATAGCGGGGGGTACTACAATGAGCAGTTCTTC
>TRBV10-3|TRBJ2-3|.|TRBD2
CATDPRAGESTDTQYF
TGTGCCACGGACCCCAGGGCGGGGGAAAGCACAGATACGCAGTATTTT
>TRBV2|TRBJ2-7|.|TRBD1
CASTTGTGAYEQYF
TGTGCCAGCACGACCGGGACAGGGGCCTACGAGCAGTACTTC
>TRBV2|TRBJ1-5|.|.
CASSEAGAYHQPQHF
TGTGCCAGCAGTGAAGCAGGGGCGTATCATCAGCCCCAGCATTTT
>TRBV29-1|TRBJ1-2|.|.
CSGQGTDYGYTF
TGCAGCGGCCAGGGGACCGACTATGGCTACACCTTC
>TRBV2|TRBJ1-1|.|.
CASSESRDGLNTEAFF
TGTGCCAGCAGTGAATCTCGGGACGGATTGAACACTGAAGCTTTCTTT
>TRBV28|TRBJ2-3|.|TRBD2
CASSGLAEYTDTQYF
TGTGCCAGCAGTGGGCTAGCGGAATACACAGATACGCAGTATTTT
>TRBV9|TRBJ1-5|.|.
CASSVGVGSQPQHF
TGTGCCAGCAGCGTAGGGGTAGGGAGTCAGCCCCAGCATTTT
>TRBV27|TRBJ2-7|.|.
CASSPLTGAYEQYF
TGTGCCAGCAGCCCTCTAACGGGCGCCTACGAGCAGTACTTC
>TRBV5-1|TRBJ2-5|.|.
CASSLAKITDLQETQYF
TGCGCCAGCAGCTTGGCCAAGATAACTGACCTACAAGAGACCCAGTACTTC
>TRBV19|TRBJ2-2|.|.
CASNGLSNTGELFF
TGTGCCAGTAATGGCCTGTCGAACACCGGGGAGCTGTTTTTT
>TRBV13|TRBJ2-7|.|.
CASSFGTGSYEQYF
TGTGCCAGCAGCTTTGGGACTGGCTCCTACGAGCAGTACTTC
>TRBV28|TRBJ1-1|.|.
CASSSRSPEAFF
TGTGCCAGCAGTTCCAGGAGCCCTGAAGCTTTCTTT
>TRBV25-1|TRBJ2-2|.|.
CASSVGATNTGELFF
TGTGCCAGCAGTGTGGGAGCAACGAACACCGGGGAGCTGTTTTTT
>TRBV6-6|TRBJ1-6|.|TRBD1
CASNPTGGSPLHF
TGTGCCAGCAACCCTACAGGGGGTTCACCCCTCCACTTT
>TRBV28|TRBJ2-5|.|TRBD1
CASSPSGTGLQETQYF
TGTGCCAGCAGTCCGTCCGGGACAGGGCTACAAGAGACCCAGTACTTC
>TRBV28|TRBJ2-2|.|.
CASTPGGTGELFF
TGTGCCAGCACCCCGGGTGGGACCGGGGAGCTGTTTTTT
>TRBV29-1|TRBJ1-2|.|TRBD1
CSVGGQGYGYTF
TGCAGCGTTGGTGGACAGGGCTATGGCTACACCTTC
>TRBV5-1|TRBJ2-7|.|.
CASSLAYEQYF
TGCGCCAGCAGCCTCGCCTACGAGCAGTACTTC
>TRBV18|TRBJ2-5|.|TRBD2
CASSPRTSGHEETQYF
TGTGCCAGCTCACCGAGGACTAGCGGACACGAAGAGACCCAGTACTTC
>TRBV9|TRBJ1-2|.|.
CASSAQGQGYTF
TGTGCCAGCAGCGCACAGGGCCAAGGCTACACCTTC
>TRBV7-9|TRBJ1-5|.|.
CASSLAQTGGQPQHF
TGTGCCAGCAGCTTAGCTCAGACAGGAGGTCAGCCCCAGCATTTT
>TRBV29-1|TRBJ1-4|.|TRBD1
CSVGGQEYEKLFF
TGCAGCGTTGGGGGACAGGAGTATGAAAAACTGTTTTTT
>TRBV27|TRBJ2-5|.|TRBD2
CASSVLAGGPGAQYF
TGTGCCAGCAGTGTACTAGCGGGAGGGCCAGGGGCCCAGTACTTC
>TRBV21-1|TRBJ1-5|.|.
CASIPGQGRQPQHF
TGTGCCAGCATCCCTGGACAGGGCCGGCAGCCCCAGCATTTT
>TRBV14|TRBJ2-5|.|.
CASSQDPGRREGETQYF
TGTGCCAGCAGCCAAGACCCGGGACGCCGAGAAGGAGAGACCCAGTACTTC
>TRBV5-6|TRBJ1-1|.|.
CASSPWAYGTEAFF
TGTGCCAGCAGCCCCTGGGCCTACGGGACTGAAGCTTTCTTT
>TRBV9|TRBJ2-3|.|TRBD2
CASTNDSGGIDTQYF
TGTGCCAGCACCAACGATAGCGGGGGTATAGATACGCAGTATTTT
>TRBV27|TRBJ2-2|few|.
CASSPTRGSNTGELFF
TGTGCCAGCAGTCCTACTAGAGGATCGAACACCGGGGAGCTGTTTTTT
>TRBV7-2|TRBJ1-5|.|TRBD1
CASSLGTGISNQPQHF
TGTGCCAGCAGCTTAGGGACAGGGATAAGCAATCAGCCCCAGCATTTT
>TRBV4-3|TRBJ2-7|.|TRBD1
CASSPGQGAGEQYF
TGCGCCAGCAGCCCGGGACAGGGGGCGGGCGAGCAGTACTTC
>TRBV19|TRBJ2-2|few|TRBD2
CASSTERGSGELFF
TGTGCCAGTAGTACGGAGCGGGGGTCCGGGGAGCTGTTTTTT
>TRBV9|TRBJ2-1|.|.
CASSVDPREQYYNEQFF
TGTGCCAGCAGCGTAGATCCCCGGGAGCAATACTACAATGAGCAGTTCTTC
>TRBV7-8|TRBJ2-7|.|TRBD2
CASSFYTTSGSHEQYF
TGTGCCAGCAGCTTCTATACGACTAGCGGGTCCCACGAGCAGTACTTC
>TRBV11-3|TRBJ2-3|.|TRBD1
CASSLGTGGFTDTQYF
TGTGCCAGCAGCTTGGGGACAGGGGGCTTCACAGATACGCAGTATTTT
>TRBV2|TRBJ2-2|.|TRBD2
CASMGLGNTGELFF
TGTGCCAGCATGGGACTAGGGAACACCGGGGAGCTGTTTTTT
>TRBV5-5|TRBJ2-2|.|.
CAIKKPANTGELFF
TGTGCTATAAAAAAGCCAGCGAACACCGGGGAGCTGTTTTTT
>TRBV9|TRBJ2-2|.|.
CASSVDVGKSTGELFF
TGTGCCAGCAGCGTAGACGTGGGGAAGAGTACCGGGGAGCTGTTTTTT
>TRBV19|TRBJ1-5|.|.
CASSITDNSNQPQHF
TGTGCCAGTAGTATAACAGACAATAGCAATCAGCCCCAGCATTTT
>TRBV25-1|TRBJ1-6|.|TRBD1
CASSDIRDRGHYF
TGTGCCAGCAGTGATATCCGGGACAGGGGGCATTACTTT
>TRBV27|TRBJ2-1|.|.
CASSYGGDNEQFF
TGTGCCAGCAGTTATGGAGGGGACAATGAGCAGTTCTTC
>TRBV19|TRBJ2-7|.|.
CASSIGLGAEQYF
TGTGCCAGTAGTATCGGTTTGGGGGCCGAGCAGTACTTC
>TRBV27|TRBJ1-5|.|.
CASSLSPGLQHQPQHF
TGTGCCAGCAGTTTATCGCCGGGGCTCCAACATCAGCCCCAGCATTTT
>TRBV19|TRBJ1-1|.|.
CASSIRVADLPNTEAFF
TGTGCCAGTAGTATAAGGGTGGCAGACCTCCCGAACACTGAAGCTTTCTTT